This record concerns one T cell receptor beta chain sequence. Its antigen is not known. From germline, CDR1 is SGHRS and CDR2 YFSETQ. The J segment lost 2 bases and the V segment lost 4 bases, leaving 5 bases of the junction unmatched. The CDR3 covers 14 residues. Approximately 100,000 TCR templates per sample were assayed. Measured with immunoSEQ multiplex PCR; TCRdb has only the in-frame clones, and not every one. Among 9,900 or so clones, about 43% were seen once, and the ten largest hold 20% to 25%. These data are taken from a study of siplizumab effects on memory and regulatory T cells. Study at large: Paired mixed lymphocyte reactions used siplizumab at about 0.97 ug/mL or no drug. Study-wide results and limits: Roughly 80-97% of dividing CD4+ or CD8+ clones were without an attributable naive or memory phenotype. A mean of around 69% of mappable alloreactive CD4+ clones were Treg-derived with siplizumab, compared with roughly 25% in controls.

The mixed lymphocyte reaction cells were grown together in coculture at 37°C for roughly six days. Sequencing used CFSE-low (dividing) CD4+ T cells sorted from an allogeneic mixed lymphocyte reaction. This sequence originates from a human donor in good health; the cells came from an allogeneic mixed lymphocyte reaction. This chain links TRBV5-1 with TRBJ1-2, with 7 bases that match TRBD1. CDR3 residues: CASSPGGSNYGYTF. The CDR3, as DNA: TGCGCCAGCAGCCCAGGGGGATCCAACTATGGCTACACCTTC.